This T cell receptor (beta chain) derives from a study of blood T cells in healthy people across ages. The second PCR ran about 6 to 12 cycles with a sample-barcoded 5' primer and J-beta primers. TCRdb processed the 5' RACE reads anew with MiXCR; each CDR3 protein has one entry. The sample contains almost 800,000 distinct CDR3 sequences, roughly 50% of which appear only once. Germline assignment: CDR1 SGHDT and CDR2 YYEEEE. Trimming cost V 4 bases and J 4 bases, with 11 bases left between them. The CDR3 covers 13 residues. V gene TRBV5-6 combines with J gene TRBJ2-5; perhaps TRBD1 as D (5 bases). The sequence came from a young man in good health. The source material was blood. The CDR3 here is CASSKLGAETQYF. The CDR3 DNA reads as TGTGCCAGCAGCAAGCTAGGGGCAGAGACCCAGTACTTC. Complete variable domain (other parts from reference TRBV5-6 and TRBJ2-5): DAGVTQSPTHLIKTRGQQVTLRCSPKSGHDTVSWYQQALGQGPQFIFQYYEEEERQRGNFPDRFSGHQFPNYSSELNVNALLLGDSALYLCASSKLGAETQYFGPGTRLLVL.